The present TCR beta chain was sequenced within a study of shared clonotypes between healthy human individuals. The CDR3 loop spans 14 amino acids. Per germline, CDR1 SGHRS and CDR2 YFSETQ. Trimming removed 5 bases at V and 4 bases at J, with 15 bases between. Method: immunoSEQ multiplex PCR; TCRdb's copy keeps in-frame clones and lacks some. Found here are some 530,000 clones, approximately 82% of them singletons; the top ten hold around 12%. The sequencing sample was made of PBMCs. This receptor was identified in a woman aged 40 to 49 in good health. Some clones in this sample may be carry-over from other donors' samples. The chain carries TRBV5-1 and TRBJ1-2; no clear D gene. The DNA of the CDR3 is TGCGCCAGCAGGTATTCGGGCACCGCCTATGGCTACACCTTC. Encoded protein: CASRYSGTAYGYTF.